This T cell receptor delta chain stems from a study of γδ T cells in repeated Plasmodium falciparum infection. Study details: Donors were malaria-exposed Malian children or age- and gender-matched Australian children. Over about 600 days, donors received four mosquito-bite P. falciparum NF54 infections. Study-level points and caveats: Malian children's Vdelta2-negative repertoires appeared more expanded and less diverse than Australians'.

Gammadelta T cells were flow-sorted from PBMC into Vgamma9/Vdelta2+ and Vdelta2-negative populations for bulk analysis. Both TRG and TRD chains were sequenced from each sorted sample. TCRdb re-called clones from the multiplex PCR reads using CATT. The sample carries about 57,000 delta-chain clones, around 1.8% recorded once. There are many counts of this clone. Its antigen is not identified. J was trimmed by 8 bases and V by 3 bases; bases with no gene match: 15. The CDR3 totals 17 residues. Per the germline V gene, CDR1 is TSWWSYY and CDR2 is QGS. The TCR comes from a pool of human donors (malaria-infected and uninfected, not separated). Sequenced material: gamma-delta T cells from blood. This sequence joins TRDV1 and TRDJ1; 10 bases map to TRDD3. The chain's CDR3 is CALGEFFHWGITRKLIF. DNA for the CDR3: TGTGCTCTTGGGGAGTTCTTCCACTGGGGGATCACCAGAAAACTCATCTTT.